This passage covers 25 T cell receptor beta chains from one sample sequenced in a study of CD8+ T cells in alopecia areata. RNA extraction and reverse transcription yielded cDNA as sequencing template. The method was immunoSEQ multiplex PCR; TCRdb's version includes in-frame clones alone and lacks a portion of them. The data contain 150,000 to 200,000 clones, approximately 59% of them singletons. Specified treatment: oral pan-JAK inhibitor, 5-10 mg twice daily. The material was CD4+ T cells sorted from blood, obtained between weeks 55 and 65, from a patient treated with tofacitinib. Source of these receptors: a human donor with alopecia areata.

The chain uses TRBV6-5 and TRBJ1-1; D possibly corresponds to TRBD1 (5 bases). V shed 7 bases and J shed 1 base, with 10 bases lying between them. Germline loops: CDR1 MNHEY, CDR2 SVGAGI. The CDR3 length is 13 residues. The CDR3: CASNPGPNTEAFF. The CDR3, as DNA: TGTGCCAGCAACCCGGGGCCGAACACTGAAGCTTTCTTT.

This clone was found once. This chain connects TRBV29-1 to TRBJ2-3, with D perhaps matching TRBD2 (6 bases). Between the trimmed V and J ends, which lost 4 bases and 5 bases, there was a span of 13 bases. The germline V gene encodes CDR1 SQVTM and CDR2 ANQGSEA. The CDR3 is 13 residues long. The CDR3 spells CSVARGAGDTQYF. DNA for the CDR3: TGCAGCGTTGCCCGCGGGGCCGGAGATACGCAGTATTTT.

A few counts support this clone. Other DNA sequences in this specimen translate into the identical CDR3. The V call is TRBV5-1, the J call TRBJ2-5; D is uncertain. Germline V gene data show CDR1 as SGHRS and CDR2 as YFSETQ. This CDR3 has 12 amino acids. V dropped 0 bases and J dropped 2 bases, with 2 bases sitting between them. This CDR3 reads CASSLGQETQYF. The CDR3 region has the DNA TGCGCCAGCAGCTTGGGTCAAGAGACCCAGTACTTC.

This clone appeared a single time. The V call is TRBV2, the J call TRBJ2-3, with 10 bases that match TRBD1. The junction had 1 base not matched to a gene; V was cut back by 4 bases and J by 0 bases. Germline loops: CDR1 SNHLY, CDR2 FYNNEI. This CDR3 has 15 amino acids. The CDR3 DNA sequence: TGTGCCAGCAGTGCGGACAGGGGGAGCACAGATACGCAGTATTTT. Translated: CASSADRGSTDTQYF.

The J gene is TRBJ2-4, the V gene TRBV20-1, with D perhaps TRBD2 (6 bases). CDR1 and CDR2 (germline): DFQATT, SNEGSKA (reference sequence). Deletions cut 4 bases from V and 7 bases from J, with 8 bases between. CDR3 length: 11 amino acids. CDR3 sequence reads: CSATSVNIQYF. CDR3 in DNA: TGCAGTGCTACTAGCGTGAACATTCAGTACTTC.

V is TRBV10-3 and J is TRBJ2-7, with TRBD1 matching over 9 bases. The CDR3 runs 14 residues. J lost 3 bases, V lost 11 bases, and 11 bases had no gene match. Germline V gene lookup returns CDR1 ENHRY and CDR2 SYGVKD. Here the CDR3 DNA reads TGTGCCTCCAAGCCGGGACAGGGTCGCTACGAGCAGTACTTC. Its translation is CASKPGQGRYEQYF.

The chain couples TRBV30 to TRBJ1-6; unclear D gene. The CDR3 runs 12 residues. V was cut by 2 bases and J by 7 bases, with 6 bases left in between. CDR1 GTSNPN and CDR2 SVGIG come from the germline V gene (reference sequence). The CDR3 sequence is CAWSIFNSPLHF. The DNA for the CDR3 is TGTGCCTGGAGTATCTTCAATTCACCCCTCCACTTT. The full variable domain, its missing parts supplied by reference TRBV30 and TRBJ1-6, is SQTIHQWPATLVQPVGSPLSLECTVEGTSNPNLYWYRQAAGRGLQLLFYSVGIGQISSEVPQNLSASRPQDRQFILSSKKLLLSDSGFYLCAWSIFNSPLHFGNGTRLTVT.

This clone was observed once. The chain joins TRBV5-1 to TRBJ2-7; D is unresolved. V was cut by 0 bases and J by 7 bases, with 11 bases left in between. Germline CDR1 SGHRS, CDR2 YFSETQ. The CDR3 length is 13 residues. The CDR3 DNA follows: TGCGCCAGCAGCTTGGGGACGCCTTGGGAGCAGTACTTC. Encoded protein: CASSLGTPWEQYF.

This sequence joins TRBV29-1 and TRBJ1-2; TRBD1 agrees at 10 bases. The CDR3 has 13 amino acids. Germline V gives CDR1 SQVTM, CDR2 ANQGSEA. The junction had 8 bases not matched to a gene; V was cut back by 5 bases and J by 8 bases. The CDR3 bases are TGCAGCGTTTTTGGGACAGGGGCCTTAGGCTACACCTTC. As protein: CSVFGTGALGYTF.

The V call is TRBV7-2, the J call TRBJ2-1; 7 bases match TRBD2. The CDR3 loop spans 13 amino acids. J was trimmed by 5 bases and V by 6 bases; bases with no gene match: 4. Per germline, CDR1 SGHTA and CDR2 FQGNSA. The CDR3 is CASSSGLHNEQFF. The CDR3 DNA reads TGTGCCAGCAGTTCGGGACTACACAATGAGCAGTTCTTC.

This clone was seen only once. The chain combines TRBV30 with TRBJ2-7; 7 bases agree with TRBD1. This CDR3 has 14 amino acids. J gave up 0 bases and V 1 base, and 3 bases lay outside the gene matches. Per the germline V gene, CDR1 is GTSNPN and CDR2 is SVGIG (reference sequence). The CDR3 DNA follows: TGTGCCTGGAGTGGAGGGGGCCGCTCCTACGAGCAGTACTTC. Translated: CAWSGGGRSYEQYF. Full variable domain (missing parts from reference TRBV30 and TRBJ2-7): SQTIHQWPATLVQPVGSPLSLECTVEGTSNPNLYWYRQAAGRGLQLLFYSVGIGQISSEVPQNLSASRPQDRQFILSSKKLLLSDSGFYLCAWSGGGRSYEQYFGPGTRLTVT.

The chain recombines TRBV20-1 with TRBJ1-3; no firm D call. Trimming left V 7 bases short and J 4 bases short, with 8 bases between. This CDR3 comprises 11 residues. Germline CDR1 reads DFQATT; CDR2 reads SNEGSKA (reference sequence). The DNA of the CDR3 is TGCAGTGAAGGCCTCGGAAACACCATATATTTT. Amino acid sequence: CSEGLGNTIYF.

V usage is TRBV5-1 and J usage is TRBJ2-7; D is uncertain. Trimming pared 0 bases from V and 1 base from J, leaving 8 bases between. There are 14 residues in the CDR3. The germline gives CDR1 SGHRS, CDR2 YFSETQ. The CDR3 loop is CASSLVGRSYEQYF. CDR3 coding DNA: TGCGCCAGCAGCTTGGTGGGCCGATCCTACGAGCAGTACTTC.

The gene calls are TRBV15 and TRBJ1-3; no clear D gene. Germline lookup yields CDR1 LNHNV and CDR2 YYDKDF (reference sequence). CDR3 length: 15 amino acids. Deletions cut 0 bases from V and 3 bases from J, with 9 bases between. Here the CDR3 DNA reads TGTGCCACCAGCAGAGATCTGGGTTTTGGAAACACCATATATTTT. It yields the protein CATSRDLGFGNTIYF. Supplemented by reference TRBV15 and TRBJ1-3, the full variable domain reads DAMVIQNPRYQVTQFGKPVTLSCSQTLNHNVMYWYQQKSSQAPKLLFHYYDKDFNNEADTPDNFQSRRPNTSFCFLDIRSPGLGDTAMYLCATSRDLGFGNTIYFGEGSWLTVV.

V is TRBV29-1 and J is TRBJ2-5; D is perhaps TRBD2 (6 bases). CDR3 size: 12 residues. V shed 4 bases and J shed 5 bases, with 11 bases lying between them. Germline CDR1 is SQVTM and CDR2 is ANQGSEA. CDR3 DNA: TGCAGCGTTGGCTTCAGCGGGGAGACCCAGTACTTC. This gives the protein CSVGFSGETQYF.

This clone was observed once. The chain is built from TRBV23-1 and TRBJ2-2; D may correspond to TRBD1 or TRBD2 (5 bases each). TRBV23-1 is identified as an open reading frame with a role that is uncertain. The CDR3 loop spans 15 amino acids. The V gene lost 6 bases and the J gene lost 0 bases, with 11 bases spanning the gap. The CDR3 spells CASSTGTANTGELFF. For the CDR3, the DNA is TGCGCCAGCAGCACCGGGACGGCGAACACCGGGGAGCTGTTTTTT.

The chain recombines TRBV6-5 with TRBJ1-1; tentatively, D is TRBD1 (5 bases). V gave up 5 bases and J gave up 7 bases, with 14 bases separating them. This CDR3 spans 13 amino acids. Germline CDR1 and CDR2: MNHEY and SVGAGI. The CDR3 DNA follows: TGTGCCAGCAGTCGAGCGGGGGGGGTTGAAGCTTTCTTT. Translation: CASSRAGGVEAFF.

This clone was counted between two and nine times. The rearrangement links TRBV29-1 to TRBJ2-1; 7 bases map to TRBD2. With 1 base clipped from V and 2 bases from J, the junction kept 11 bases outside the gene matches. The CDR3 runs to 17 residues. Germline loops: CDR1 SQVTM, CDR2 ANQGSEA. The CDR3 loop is CSVEGGSRAGAYNEQFF. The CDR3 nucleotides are TGCAGCGTTGAAGGGGGATCTCGCGCGGGGGCCTACAATGAGCAGTTCTTC.

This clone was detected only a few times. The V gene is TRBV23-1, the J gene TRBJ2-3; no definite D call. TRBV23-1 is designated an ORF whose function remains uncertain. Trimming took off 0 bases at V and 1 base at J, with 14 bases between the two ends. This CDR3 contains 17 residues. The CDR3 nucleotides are TGCGCCAGCAGTCAATCTCCCGCCGGGTGGGGCACAGATACGCAGTATTTT. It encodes CASSQSPAGWGTDTQYF.

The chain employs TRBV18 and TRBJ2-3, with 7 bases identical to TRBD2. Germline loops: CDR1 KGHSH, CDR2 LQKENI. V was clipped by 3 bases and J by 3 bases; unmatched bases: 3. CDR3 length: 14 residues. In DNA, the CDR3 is TGTGCCAGCTCACCGGGCGGGGGTACAGATACGCAGTATTTT. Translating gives CASSPGGGTDTQYF.

The CDR3 DNA is TGTGCCAGCAGTGGGGGACGTGAATCACCCCTCCACTTT. It is translated as CASSGGRESPLHF. The rearrangement joins TRBV2 to TRBJ1-6; possibly TRBD1 for D (5 bases). V lost 4 bases to trimming and J lost 10 bases, with 11 bases between them. This CDR3 has 13 amino acids. Germline loops: CDR1 SNHLY, CDR2 FYNNEI. Combining the CDR3 with reference TRBV2 and TRBJ1-6 gives the whole variable domain EPEVTQTPSHQVTQMGQEVILRCVPISNHLYFYWYRQILGQKVEFLVSFYNNEISEKSEIFDDQFSVERPDGSNFTLKIRSTKLEDSAMYFCASSGGRESPLHFGNGTRLTVT.

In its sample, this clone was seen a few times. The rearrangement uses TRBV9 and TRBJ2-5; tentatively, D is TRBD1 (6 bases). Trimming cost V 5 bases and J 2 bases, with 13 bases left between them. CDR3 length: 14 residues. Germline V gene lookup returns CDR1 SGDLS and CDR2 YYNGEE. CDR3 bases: TGTGCCAGCAGTCCAGGACAGCCACAAGAGACCCAGTACTTC. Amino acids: CASSPGQPQETQYF.

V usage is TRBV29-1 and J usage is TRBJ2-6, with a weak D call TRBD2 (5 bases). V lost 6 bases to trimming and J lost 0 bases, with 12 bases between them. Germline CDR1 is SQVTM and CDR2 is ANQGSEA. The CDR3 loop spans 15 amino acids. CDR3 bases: TGCAGCGTCGCCGACGGGAACTCTGGGGCCAACGTCCTGACTTTC. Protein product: CSVADGNSGANVLTF. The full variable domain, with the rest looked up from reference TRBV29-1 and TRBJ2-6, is SAVISQKPSRDICQRGTSLTIQCQVDSQVTMMFWYRQQPGQSLTLIATANQGSEATYESGFVIDKFPISRPNLTFSTLTVSNMSPEDSSIYLCSVADGNSGANVLTFGAGSRLTVL.

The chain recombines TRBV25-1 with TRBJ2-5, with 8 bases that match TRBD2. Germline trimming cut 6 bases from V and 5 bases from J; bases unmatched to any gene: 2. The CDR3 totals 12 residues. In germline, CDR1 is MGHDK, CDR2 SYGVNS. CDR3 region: CASRRGVETQYF. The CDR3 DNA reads TGTGCCAGCAGGCGGGGGGTTGAGACCCAGTACTTC.

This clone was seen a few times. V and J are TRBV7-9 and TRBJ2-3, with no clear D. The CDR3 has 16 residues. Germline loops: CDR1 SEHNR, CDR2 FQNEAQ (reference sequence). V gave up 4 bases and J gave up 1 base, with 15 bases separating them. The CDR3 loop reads CASSSTDYIGTDTQYF. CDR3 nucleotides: TGTGCCAGCAGCTCGACGGATTACATAGGCACAGATACGCAGTATTTT.